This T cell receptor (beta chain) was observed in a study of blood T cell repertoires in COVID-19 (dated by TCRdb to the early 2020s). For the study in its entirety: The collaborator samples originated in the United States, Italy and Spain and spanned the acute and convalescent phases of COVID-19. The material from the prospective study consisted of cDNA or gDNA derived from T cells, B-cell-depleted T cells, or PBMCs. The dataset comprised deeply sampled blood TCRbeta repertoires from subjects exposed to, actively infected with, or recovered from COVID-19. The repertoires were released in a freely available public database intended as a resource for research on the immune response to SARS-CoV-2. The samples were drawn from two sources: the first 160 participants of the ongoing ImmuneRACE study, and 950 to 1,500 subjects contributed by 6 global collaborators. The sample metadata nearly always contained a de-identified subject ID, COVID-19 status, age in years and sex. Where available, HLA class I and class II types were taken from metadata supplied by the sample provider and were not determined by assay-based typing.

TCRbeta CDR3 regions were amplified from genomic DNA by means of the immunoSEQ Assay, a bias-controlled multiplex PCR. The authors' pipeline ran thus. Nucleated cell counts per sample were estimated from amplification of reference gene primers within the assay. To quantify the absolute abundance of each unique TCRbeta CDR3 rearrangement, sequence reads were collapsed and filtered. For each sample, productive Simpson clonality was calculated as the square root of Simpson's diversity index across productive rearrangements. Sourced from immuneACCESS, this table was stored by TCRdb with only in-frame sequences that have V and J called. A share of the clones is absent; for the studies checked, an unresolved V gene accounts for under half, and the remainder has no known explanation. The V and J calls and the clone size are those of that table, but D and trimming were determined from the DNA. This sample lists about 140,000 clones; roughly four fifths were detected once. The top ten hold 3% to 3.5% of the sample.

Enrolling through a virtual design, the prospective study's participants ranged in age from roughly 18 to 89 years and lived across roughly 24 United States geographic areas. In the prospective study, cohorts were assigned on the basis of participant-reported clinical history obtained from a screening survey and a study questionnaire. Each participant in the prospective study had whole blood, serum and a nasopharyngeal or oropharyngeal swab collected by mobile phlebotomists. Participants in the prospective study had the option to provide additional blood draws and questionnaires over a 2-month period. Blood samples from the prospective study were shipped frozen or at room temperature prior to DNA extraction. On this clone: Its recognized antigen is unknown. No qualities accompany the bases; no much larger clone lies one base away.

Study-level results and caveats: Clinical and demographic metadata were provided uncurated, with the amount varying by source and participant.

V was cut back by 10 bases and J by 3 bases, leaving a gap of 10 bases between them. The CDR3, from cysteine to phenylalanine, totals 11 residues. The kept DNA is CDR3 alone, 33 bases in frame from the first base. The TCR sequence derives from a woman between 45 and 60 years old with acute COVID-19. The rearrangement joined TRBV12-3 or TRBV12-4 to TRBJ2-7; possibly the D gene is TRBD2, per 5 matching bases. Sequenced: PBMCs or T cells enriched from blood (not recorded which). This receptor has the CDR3 CATARGYEQYF. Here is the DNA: TGTGCCACCGCCCGGGGCTACGAGCAGTACTTC.